This T cell receptor (beta chain) was recovered during a study of identical twins. Overall study findings and caveats: Weaker excess sharing between twins was seen in beta out-of-frame sequences.

Germline CDR1 and CDR2: DFQATT and SNEGSKA (reference sequence). This CDR3 contains 12 residues. Deletions cut 6 bases from V and 2 bases from J, with 10 bases between. TCRdb itself ran the 5' RACE reads through MiXCR, one entry per CDR3 protein. Of some 440,000 distinct CDR3 sequences listed, 24% are singletons. Regarding this clonotype: Its antigen is as yet unknown.

Another study also made use of these data, one on T cells expressing NK-cell markers.

The source of this sequence is a young woman in good health. Sequenced sample: CD4+ T cells sorted from blood. The chain couples TRBV20-1 to TRBJ2-5, with D possibly TRBD1 on 5 matching bases. The chain's CDR3 is CSAKTDQETQYF. The CDR3 DNA reads TGCAGTGCCAAGACAGATCAAGAGACCCAGTACTTC.